Presented here are 12 T cell receptor beta chains from one specimen sequenced in a study of T cells in Graves' hyperthyroidism and ophthalmopathy. The investigators amplified TCR beta CDR3 regions from RNA transcripts. The HTBI set primed first-round TCR CDR3 RT-PCR. TCRdb re-analysed the multiplex PCR reads in MiXCR, keeping a single row per CDR3 protein. The sample has fewer than 200,000 distinct CDR3 sequences, approximately 17% seen once. The sequencing sample was made of blood. These receptors were taken from a woman between 50 and 59 years old with Graves' hyperthyroidism.

This clonotype was seen repeatedly, ten times or more. The chain is built from TRBV11-2 and TRBJ2-1, with 8 positions matching TRBD2. The J segment lost 6 bases and the V segment lost 5 bases, leaving 9 bases of the junction unmatched. This CDR3 is built from 15 residues. Germline V gives CDR1 SGHAT, CDR2 FQNNGV. CDR3 sequence: CASSTGLAGGNEQFF. CDR3 in DNA: TGTGCCAGCAGCACTGGACTAGCTGGTGGCAATGAGCAGTTCTTC.

This clonotype has a count of ten or more. The rearrangement uses TRBV3-1 and TRBJ1-1, with D uncertain. This CDR3 has 12 amino acids. Trimming took off 4 bases at V and 1 base at J, with 4 bases between the two ends. In germline, CDR1 is LGHDT, CDR2 YNNKEL (reference sequence). The CDR3 spells CASSRTNTEAFF. The CDR3 DNA sequence: TGTGCCAGCAGCCGCACGAACACTGAAGCTTTCTTT.

This clonotype was observed a handful of times. The junction shows a germline mismatch at one end, possibly a read error. This chain uses TRBV29-1 with TRBJ1-2, with 7 bases fitting TRBD1. The CDR3 has 11 amino acids. Germline-derived CDR1 and CDR2 are SQVTM and ANQGSEA. CDR3 residues: CSDATGYGNTF. CDR3 sequence (DNA): TGCAGCGATGCGACAGGGTATGGCAACACCTTC. Based on the CDR3 plus reference TRBV29-1 and TRBJ1-2, the full variable domain is SAVISQKPSRDICQRGTSLTIQCQVDSQVTMMFWYRQQPGQSLTLIATANQGSEATYESGFVIDKFPISRPNLTFSTLTVSNMSPEDSSIYLCSDATGYGNTFGSGTRLTVV.

This clonotype was found many times. This sequence joins TRBV3-1 and TRBJ2-2; 7 bases agree with TRBD2. The V and J ends lost 5 bases and 6 bases, in that order; junction bases with no gene match: 6. Germline loops: CDR1 LGHDT, CDR2 YNNKEL (reference sequence). The CDR3 consists of 14 residues. The CDR3 is CASSMWRGSGELFF. CDR3 sequence (DNA): TGTGCCAGCAGCATGTGGCGGGGGTCCGGGGAGCTGTTTTTT.

This clonotype was recorded at least ten times. V usage is TRBV14 and J usage is TRBJ2-5; D gene ambiguous. The CDR3 has 12 amino acids. Per the germline V gene, CDR1 is SGHDN and CDR2 is FVKESK. Trimming removed 1 base from V and 10 bases from J, with 10 bases in between. The CDR3 loop is CASSQGFELQYF. CDR3 coding DNA: TGTGCCAGCAGCCAAGGATTCGAACTCCAGTACTTC.

This clonotype was observed a handful of times. The chain employs TRBV7-9 and TRBJ1-3; D perhaps matches TRBD1 (6 bases). The CDR3 loop spans 19 amino acids. V gave up 1 base and J gave up 0 bases, with 19 bases separating them. Germline CDR1 is SEHNR and CDR2 is FQNEAQ (reference sequence). CDR3 bases: TGTGCCAGCAGCTTAGAGAGGCGCTTAACAGGGAGCTCTGGAAACACCATATATTTT. Its protein product is CASSLERRLTGSSGNTIYF. The full variable domain, in which reference TRBV7-9 and TRBJ1-3 provide the parts outside the CDR3, is DTGVSQNPRHKITKRGQNVTFRCDPISEHNRLYWYRQTLGQGPEFLTYFQNEAQLEKSRLLSDRFSAERPKGSFSTLEIQRTEQGDSAMYLCASSLERRLTGSSGNTIYFGEGSWLTVV.

This clonotype was counted between two and nine times. The chain couples TRBV7-8 to TRBJ1-5; D unclear. V was pared by 5 bases and J by 2 bases, with 19 bases between. The CDR3 loop spans 17 amino acids. Germline assignment: CDR1 SGHVS and CDR2 FQNEAQ. CDR3 loop: CASSQPVLPGGNQPQHF. CDR3 nucleotides: TGTGCCAGCAGCCAACCTGTTCTCCCTGGGGGCAATCAGCCCCAGCATTTT.

Ten or more counts support this clonotype. The V call is TRBV12-3 or TRBV12-4, the J call TRBJ2-5; possibly TRBD2 for D (5 bases). Trimming removed 3 bases from V and 6 bases from J, with 5 bases in between. The CDR3 runs 11 residues. The CDR3 loop is CASSFGKTQYF. The CDR3 region has the DNA TGTGCCAGCAGTTTCGGGAAGACCCAGTACTTC.

This clonotype was seen at least ten times. The chain is built from TRBV27 and TRBJ1-2; TRBD1 aligns across 10 bases. Germline assignment: CDR1 MNHEY and CDR2 SMNVEV (reference sequence). J was trimmed by 4 bases and V by 2 bases; bases with no gene match: 4. The CDR3 extends over 15 amino acids. CDR3 DNA: TGTGCCAGCAGTTTAGCAGGGACAGGGGCCTATGGCTACACCTTC. It specifies CASSLAGTGAYGYTF.

The chain recombines TRBV7-9 with TRBJ2-3; TRBD2 might be the D (6 bases). Deletions cut 5 bases from V and 2 bases from J, with 14 bases between. The CDR3 is 15 amino acids. Germline lookup yields CDR1 SEHNR and CDR2 FQNEAQ (reference sequence). The CDR3 protein is CASSPGGLPTDTQYF. The CDR3 DNA follows: TGTGCCAGCAGCCCCGGGGGACTGCCCACAGATACGCAGTATTTT.

Ten or more counts support this clonotype. The rearrangement links TRBV11-2 to TRBJ2-7, with D perhaps matching TRBD2 (6 bases). This CDR3 is 14 amino acids long. Trimming removed 1 base at V and 4 bases at J, with 11 bases between. Looked up from germline, CDR1 is SGHAT and CDR2 is FQNNGV. The DNA for the CDR3 is TGTGCCAGCAGCTTAGGGTACGGACTATACGAGCAGTACTTC. This translates into CASSLGYGLYEQYF.

This clonotype was found many times. The chain carries TRBV3-1 and TRBJ1-6; D gene unclear. Trimming removed 1 base at V and 7 bases at J, with 14 bases between. The CDR3 has 16 residues. Germline loops: CDR1 LGHDT, CDR2 YNNKEL (reference sequence). CDR3 bases: TGTGCCAGCAGCCAAGTAGGTTCCCGAGGGAATTCACCCCTCCACTTT. It specifies CASSQVGSRGNSPLHF.